The clone carrying this T cell receptor (beta chain) was recorded a few times. Germline V gene sequence: CDR1 SGHDN, CDR2 FVKESK. The V end was cut by 4 bases, the J end by 3 bases, with 13 bases between. The CDR3 has 14 amino acids. The sample belongs to a study of T-cell memory formation after mild COVID-19. TCRdb used MiXCR to reprocess the 5' RACE reads, holding one entry per CDR3 protein. The sample carries around 410,000 distinct CDR3 sequences, 20% to 25% recorded once. This receptor was obtained from an adult woman who had mild COVID-19 (a few samples of this study predate the infection). Cell type and time point are not known. The sample consisted of PBMCs or a T cell subset sorted from them (not recorded which). The chain is built from TRBV14 and TRBJ2-7, with D perhaps TRBD1 (5 bases). The CDR3 region has the DNA TGTGCCAGCAGCCCATCAGGGATGTTCTACGAGCAGTACTTC. Encoded protein: CASSPSGMFYEQYF.